This T cell receptor (beta chain) was sequenced for a study of T cells in Graves' hyperthyroidism and ophthalmopathy. Study results and caveats: The blood repertoire included most of the expanded thyroid clonotypes above 0.001. Ophthalmopathy cases were set apart from stable hyperthyroidism by a 13 V-J model.

Used for diagnoses were clinical symptoms, serum thyroxine and TRAb, thyroid ultrasound and orbital computed tomography. Amplified regions were TCR beta CDR3 sequences from RNA transcripts. Using the HTBI primer set, a first-round RT-PCR was run on the TCR CDR3. TCRdb analysed the multiplex PCR reads with MiXCR anew, one entry per CDR3 protein. The sample holds 660,000 or so distinct CDR3 sequences, just under 45% seen once. This clonotype turned up a few times. Its antigen is not identified. V lost 3 bases and J 3 bases, leaving 9 bases between the germline ends. This CDR3 is 13 amino acids long. Germline V lookup: CDR1 LNHDA, CDR2 SQIVND (reference sequence).

Material: peripheral blood or thyroid tissue (not recorded which). The chain combines TRBV19 with TRBJ2-7; the D is unclear. The TCR originated in an adult man with Graves' disease, either hyperthyroidism or ophthalmopathy (not recorded which). CDR3 DNA sequence: TGTGCCAGTAGTATGACTCAAAACTACGAGCAGTACTTC. Amino acid sequence: CASSMTQNYEQYF.